The 12 T cell receptor beta chains listed next were all sequenced from one sample in a study of early T cells in non-severe SARS-CoV-2 infection. A single record per CDR3 protein comes from TCRdb applying MiXCR to the 5' RACE reads. The table has tens of thousands of distinct CDR3 sequences, 9.5% to 12% seen once; the top ten hold under 7%. This specimen consisted of whole blood, obtained at baseline. The receptors were sampled from an adult who was a healthcare worker with PCR-confirmed SARS-CoV-2 infection or an uninfected control (not recorded which).

This chain links TRBV6-2 or TRBV6-3 with TRBJ2-5, with D uncertain. The germline V gene encodes CDR1 MNHEY and CDR2 SVGEGT. The CDR3 consists of 11 residues. V lost 4 bases, J lost 9 bases, and 9 bases lay in between. The CDR3, as DNA: TGTGCCAGCAGTTTCCGGTCGGCCCAGTACTTC. Its protein product is CASSFRSAQYF.

This clonotype was found a few times. The J gene is TRBJ2-6, the V gene TRBV7-3; D is perhaps TRBD1 or TRBD2 (5 bases each). V was trimmed by 7 bases and J by 0 bases, leaving 13 bases between them. Germline-derived CDR1 and CDR2 are SGHTA and FQGTGA. CDR3 length equals 16 residues. Written as DNA, the CDR3 is TGTGCCAGCACCCCTGGGGGAAACTCTGGGGCCAACGTCCTGACTTTC. Its protein is CASTPGGNSGANVLTF.

This CDR3 reads CASSFSQSGYTF. The CDR3 region has the DNA TGCGCCAGCAGCTTTTCTCAGTCTGGCTACACCTTC. V usage is TRBV5-1 and J usage is TRBJ1-2, with no clear D. The V gene lost 2 bases and the J gene lost 7 bases, with 9 bases spanning the gap. CDR3 length: 12 residues. Germline assignment: CDR1 SGHRS and CDR2 YFSETQ.

The chain is built from TRBV29-1 and TRBJ2-1; D is uncertain. This CDR3 is 12 amino acids long. Per germline, CDR1 SQVTM and CDR2 ANQGSEA. The V and J ends lost 7 bases and 3 bases respectively, with 10 bases between them. The CDR3 DNA reads as TGCAGCGCTGGGCAAAACTACAATGAGCAGTTCTTC. Translation gives CSAGQNYNEQFF.

This clonotype has a count of ten or more. The V gene is TRBV18, the J gene TRBJ1-6; 7 nucleotides line up with TRBD1. V was pared by 3 bases and J by 7 bases, with 9 bases of the junction left unmatched. This CDR3 has 16 residues. The germline V gene has CDR1 KGHSH and CDR2 LQKENI. CDR3 nucleotide sequence: TGTGCCAGCTCACCGAGTGCGGGACAGCTAAATTCACCCCTCCACTTT. Translation gives CASSPSAGQLNSPLHF. Looking up the rest from reference TRBV18 and TRBJ1-6 gives the full variable domain: NAGVMQNPRHLVRRRGQEARLRCSPMKGHSHVYWYRQLPEEGLKFMVYLQKENIIDESGMPKERFSAEFPKEGPSILRIQQVVRGDSAAYFCASSPSAGQLNSPLHFGNGTRLTVT.

This sequence joins TRBV6-1 and TRBJ2-7; a possible D gene is TRBD2 (5 bases). Trimming stripped 4 bases from V and 3 bases from J, with 10 bases between. CDR1 is MNHNS, CDR2 SASEGT, per germline. This CDR3 contains 13 residues. This chain's CDR3 is CASSVSSYYEQYF. The CDR3 region has the DNA TGTGCCAGCAGTGTATCTAGCTACTACGAGCAGTACTTC.

Relative to its sample, this clonotype is large. The V and J genes are TRBV7-8 and TRBJ1-1; perhaps TRBD1 as D (6 bases). This CDR3 is built from 16 residues. Trimming took 5 bases from V and 3 from J, leaving 19 bases between them. Germline V gene lookup returns CDR1 SGHVS and CDR2 FQNEAQ. CDR3 sequence: CASSPKMGGRDTEAFF. The CDR3 DNA follows: TGTGCCAGCAGCCCAAAAATGGGGGGGCGGGACACTGAAGCTTTCTTT.

This clonotype was counted a few times. CDR3 in amino acids: CASSPSGSYNSPLHF. For the CDR3, the DNA is TGTGCCAGCAGCCCTAGCGGCTCCTATAATTCACCCCTCCACTTT. The V gene is TRBV7-9, the J gene TRBJ1-6; no firm D call. V was clipped by 5 bases and J by 0 bases, with 8 bases between them. Germline-derived CDR1 and CDR2 are SEHNR and FQNEAQ (reference sequence). The CDR3 runs to 15 residues. Based on the CDR3 plus reference TRBV7-9 and TRBJ1-6, the full variable domain is DTGVSQNPRHKITKRGQNVTFRCDPISEHNRLYWYRQTLGQGPEFLTYFQNEAQLEKSRLLSDRFSAERPKGSFSTLEIQRTEQGDSAMYLCASSPSGSYNSPLHFGNGTRLTVT.

The rearrangement joins TRBV7-8 to TRBJ2-7, with 9 bases aligning to TRBD2. This CDR3 is built from 13 residues. CDR1 is SGHVS and CDR2 is FQNEAQ in the germline V gene. J lost 5 bases, V lost 5 bases, and 4 bases had no gene match. In nucleotides, the CDR3 is TGTGCCAGCAGCCCGGGACTAGCACACGAGCAGTACTTC. Amino acids: CASSPGLAHEQYF. Full variable domain (outside the CDR3, taken from reference TRBV7-8 and TRBJ2-7): GAGVSQSPRYKVAKRGQDVALRCDPISGHVSLFWYQQALGQGPEFLTYFQNEAQLDKSGLPSDRFFAERPEGSVSTLKIQRTQQEDSAVYLCASSPGLAHEQYFGPGTRLTVT.

The chain recombines TRBV30 with TRBJ2-1, with D possibly TRBD2 on 6 matching bases. The CDR3 extends over 14 amino acids. The germline V gene encodes CDR1 GTSNPN and CDR2 SVGIG (reference sequence). V was shortened by 1 base and J by 9 bases, with 16 bases between the two germline ends. The CDR3 DNA reads as TGTGCCTGGAGTGGCCTAGCGTGGGAGGTTGAGCAGTTCTTC. This gives the protein CAWSGLAWEVEQFF.

V and J are TRBV29-1 and TRBJ2-2, with TRBD1 identical over 8 bases. The CDR3 sequence is 15 residues long. Trimming cost V 4 bases and J 5 bases; bases outside gene matches: 9. The germline V gene has CDR1 SQVTM and CDR2 ANQGSEA. The CDR3, as DNA: TGCAGCGTTGGGGAAGGGACAGGAATGACCGGGGAGCTGTTTTTT. Translation: CSVGEGTGMTGELFF.

This clonotype came up a few times. The chain recombines TRBV9 with TRBJ2-7, with 8 bases identical to TRBD1. The CDR3 totals 14 residues. The J segment lost 3 bases and the V segment lost 0 bases, leaving 2 bases of the junction unmatched. Germline assignment: CDR1 SGDLS and CDR2 YYNGEE. CDR3 DNA: TGTGCCAGCAGCGTAGAACAGGGGGGCTACGAGCAGTACTTC. Encoded protein: CASSVEQGGYEQYF.